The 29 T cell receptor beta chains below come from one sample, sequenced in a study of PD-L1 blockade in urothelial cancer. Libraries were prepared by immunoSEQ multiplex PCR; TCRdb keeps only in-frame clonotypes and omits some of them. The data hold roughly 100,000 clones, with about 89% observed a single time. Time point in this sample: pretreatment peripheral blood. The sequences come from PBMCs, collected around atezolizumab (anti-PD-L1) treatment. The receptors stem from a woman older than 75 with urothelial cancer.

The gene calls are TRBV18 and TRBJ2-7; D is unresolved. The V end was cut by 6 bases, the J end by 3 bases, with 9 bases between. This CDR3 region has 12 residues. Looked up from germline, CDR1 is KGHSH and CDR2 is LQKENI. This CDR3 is CASSLVNYEQYF. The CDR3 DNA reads TGTGCCAGCTCCCTAGTAAACTACGAGCAGTACTTC.

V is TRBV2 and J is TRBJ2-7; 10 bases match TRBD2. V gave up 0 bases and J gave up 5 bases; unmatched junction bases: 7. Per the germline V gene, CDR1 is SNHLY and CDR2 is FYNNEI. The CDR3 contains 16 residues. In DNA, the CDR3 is TGTGCCAGCAGTGAAGCCAGCGGGAGGGCCGTAAACGAGCAGTACTTC. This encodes CASSEASGRAVNEQYF.

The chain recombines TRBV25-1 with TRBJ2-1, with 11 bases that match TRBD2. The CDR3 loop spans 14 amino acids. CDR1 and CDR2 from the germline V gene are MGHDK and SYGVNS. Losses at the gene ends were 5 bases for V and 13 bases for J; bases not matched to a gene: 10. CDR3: CASSPSLSGRAQFF. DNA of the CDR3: TGTGCCAGCAGTCCATCCCTTAGCGGGAGGGCCCAGTTCTTC.

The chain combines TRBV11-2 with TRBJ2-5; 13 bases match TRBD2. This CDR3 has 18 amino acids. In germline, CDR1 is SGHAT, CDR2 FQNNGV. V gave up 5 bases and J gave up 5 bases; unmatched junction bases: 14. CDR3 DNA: TGTGCCAGCAGCCTCCGACTAGCGGGAGGCACAGAATCGGAGACCCAGTACTTC. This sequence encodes CASSLRLAGGTESETQYF.

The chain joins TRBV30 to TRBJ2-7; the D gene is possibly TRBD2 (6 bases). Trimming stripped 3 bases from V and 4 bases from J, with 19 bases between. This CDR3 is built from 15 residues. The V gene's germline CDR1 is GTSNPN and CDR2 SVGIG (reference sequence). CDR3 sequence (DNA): TGTGCCTGGAGGGACTCGGCGGGGCTAAAGTACGAGCAGTACTTC. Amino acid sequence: CAWRDSAGLKYEQYF. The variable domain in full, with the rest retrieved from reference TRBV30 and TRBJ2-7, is SQTIHQWPATLVQPVGSPLSLECTVEGTSNPNLYWYRQAAGRGLQLLFYSVGIGQISSEVPQNLSASRPQDRQFILSSKKLLLSDSGFYLCAWRDSAGLKYEQYFGPGTRLTVT.

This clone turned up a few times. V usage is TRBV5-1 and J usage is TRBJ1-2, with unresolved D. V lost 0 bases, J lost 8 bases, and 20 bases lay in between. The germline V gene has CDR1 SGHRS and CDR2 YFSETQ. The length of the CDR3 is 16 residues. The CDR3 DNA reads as TGCGCCAGCAGCTTGGATGGGAGGGCCGAACCCCGAGGCTACACCTTC. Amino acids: CASSLDGRAEPRGYTF.

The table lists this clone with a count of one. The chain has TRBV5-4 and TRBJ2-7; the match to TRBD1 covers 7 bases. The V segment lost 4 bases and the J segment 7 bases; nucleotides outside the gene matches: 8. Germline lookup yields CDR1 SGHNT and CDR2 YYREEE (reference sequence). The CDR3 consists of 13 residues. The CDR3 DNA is TGTGCCAGCAGCCGAGAGGGGGCTGGTGAGCAGTACTTC. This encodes CASSREGAGEQYF.

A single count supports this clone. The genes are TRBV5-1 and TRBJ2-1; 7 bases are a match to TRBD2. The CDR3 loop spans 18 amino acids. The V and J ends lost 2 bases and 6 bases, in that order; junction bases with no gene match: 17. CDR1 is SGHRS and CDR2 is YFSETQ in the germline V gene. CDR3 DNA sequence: TGCGCCAGCAGCTTTGGGCTAGCGGAGCCGAGGAGGGCCAATGAGCAGTTCTTC. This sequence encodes CASSFGLAEPRRANEQFF.

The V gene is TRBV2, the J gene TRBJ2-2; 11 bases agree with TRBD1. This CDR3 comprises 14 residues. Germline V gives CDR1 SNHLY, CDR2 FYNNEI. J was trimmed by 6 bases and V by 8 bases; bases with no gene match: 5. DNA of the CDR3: TGTGCCAGCTTGGGGACAGGGGGTGCCGGGGAGCTGTTTTTT. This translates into CASLGTGGAGELFF.

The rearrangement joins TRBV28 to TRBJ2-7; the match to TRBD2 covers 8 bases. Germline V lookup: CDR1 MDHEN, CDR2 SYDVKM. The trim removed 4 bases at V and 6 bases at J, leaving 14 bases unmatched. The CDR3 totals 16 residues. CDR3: CASSSPFSGSGFEQYF. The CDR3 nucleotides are TGTGCCAGCAGTTCTCCCTTCAGCGGGAGTGGATTCGAGCAGTACTTC.

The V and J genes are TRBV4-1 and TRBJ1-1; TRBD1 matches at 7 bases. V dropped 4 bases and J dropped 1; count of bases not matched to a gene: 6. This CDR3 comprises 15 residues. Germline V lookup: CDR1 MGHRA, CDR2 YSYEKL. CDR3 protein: CASSLDRDSNTEAFF. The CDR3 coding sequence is TGCGCCAGCAGCCTCGACAGGGATTCGAACACTGAAGCTTTCTTT.

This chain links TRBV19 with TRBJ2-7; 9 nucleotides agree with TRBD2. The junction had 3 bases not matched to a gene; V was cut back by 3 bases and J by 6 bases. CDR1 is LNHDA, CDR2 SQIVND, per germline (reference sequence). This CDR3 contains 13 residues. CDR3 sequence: CASSMGLATEQYF. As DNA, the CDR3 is TGTGCCAGTAGTATGGGACTAGCTACCGAGCAGTACTTC.

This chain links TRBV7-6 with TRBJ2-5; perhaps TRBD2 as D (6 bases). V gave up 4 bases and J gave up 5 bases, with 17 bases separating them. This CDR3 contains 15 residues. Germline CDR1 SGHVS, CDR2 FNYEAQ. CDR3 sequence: CASSSLAEFVETQYF. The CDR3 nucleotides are TGTGCCAGCAGCTCATTAGCGGAGTTTGTGGAGACCCAGTACTTC.

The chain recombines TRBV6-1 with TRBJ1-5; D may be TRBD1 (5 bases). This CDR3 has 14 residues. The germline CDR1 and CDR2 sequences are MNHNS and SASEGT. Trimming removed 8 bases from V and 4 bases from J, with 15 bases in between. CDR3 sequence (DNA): TGTGCCAGCTTGTTGGACACACTTAATCAGCCCCAGCATTTT. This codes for CASLLDTLNQPQHF.

CDR3 nucleotides: TGTGCCAGCATTATACAGGGCTCTGGAAACACCATATATTTT. This translates into CASIIQGSGNTIYF. V and J are TRBV2 and TRBJ1-3; TRBD1 might be the D (6 bases). The CDR3 length is 14 residues. The germline CDR1 and CDR2 sequences are SNHLY and FYNNEI. V shed 7 bases and J shed 0 bases, with 10 bases lying between them.

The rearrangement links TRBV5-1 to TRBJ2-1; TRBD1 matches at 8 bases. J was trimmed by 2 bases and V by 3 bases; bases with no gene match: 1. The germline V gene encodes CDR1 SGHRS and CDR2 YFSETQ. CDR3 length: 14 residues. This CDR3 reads CASSSGQAYNEQFF. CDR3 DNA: TGCGCCAGCAGCTCGGGACAGGCCTACAATGAGCAGTTCTTC.

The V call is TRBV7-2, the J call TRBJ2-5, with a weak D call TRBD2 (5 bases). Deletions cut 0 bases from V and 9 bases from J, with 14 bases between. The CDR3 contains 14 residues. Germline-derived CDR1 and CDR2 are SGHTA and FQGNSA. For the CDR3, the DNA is TGTGCCAGCAGCTTAGCGGCGAGGGAAGTGGCCCAGTACTTC. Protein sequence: CASSLAAREVAQYF.

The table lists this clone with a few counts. DNA for the CDR3: TGTGCCAGCGCCCTTACAGGGTTCGGCAATCAGCCCCAGCATTTT. It specifies CASALTGFGNQPQHF. J is TRBJ1-5 and V is TRBV18; D may be TRBD1 (6 bases). The CDR3 runs to 15 residues. V dropped 8 bases and J dropped 2 bases, with 16 bases sitting between them. The germline gives CDR1 KGHSH, CDR2 LQKENI.

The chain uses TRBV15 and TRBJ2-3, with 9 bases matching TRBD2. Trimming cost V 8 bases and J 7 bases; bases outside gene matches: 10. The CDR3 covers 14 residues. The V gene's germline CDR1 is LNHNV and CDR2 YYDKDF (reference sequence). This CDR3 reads CATQSRGGVNTQYF. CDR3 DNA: TGTGCCACCCAGAGTCGCGGGGGGGTTAATACGCAGTATTTT.

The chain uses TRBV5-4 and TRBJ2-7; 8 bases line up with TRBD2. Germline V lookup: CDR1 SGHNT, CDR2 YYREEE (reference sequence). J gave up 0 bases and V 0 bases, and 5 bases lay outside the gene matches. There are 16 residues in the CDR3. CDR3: CASSLGEREFSYEQYF. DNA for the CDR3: TGTGCCAGCAGCTTGGGGGAGCGGGAGTTCTCCTACGAGCAGTACTTC.

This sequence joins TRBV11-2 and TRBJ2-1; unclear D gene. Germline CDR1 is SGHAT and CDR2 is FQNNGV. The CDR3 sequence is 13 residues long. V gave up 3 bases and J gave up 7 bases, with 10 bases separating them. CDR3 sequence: CASSLTVDNEQFF. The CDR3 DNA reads TGTGCCAGCAGCTTGACTGTAGATAATGAGCAGTTCTTC.

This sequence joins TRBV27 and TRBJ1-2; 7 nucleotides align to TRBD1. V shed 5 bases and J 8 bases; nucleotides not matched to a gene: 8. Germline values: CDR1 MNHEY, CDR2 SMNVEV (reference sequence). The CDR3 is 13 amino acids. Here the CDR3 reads CASSGRGGGGYTF. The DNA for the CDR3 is TGTGCCAGCAGTGGCAGAGGAGGGGGCGGCTACACCTTC.

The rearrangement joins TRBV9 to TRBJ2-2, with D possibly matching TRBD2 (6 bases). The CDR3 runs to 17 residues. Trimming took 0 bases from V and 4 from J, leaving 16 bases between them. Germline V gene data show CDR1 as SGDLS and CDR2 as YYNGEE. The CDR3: CASSVDGTSGGTGELFF. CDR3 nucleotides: TGTGCCAGCAGCGTAGACGGGACTTCAGGCGGCACCGGGGAGCTGTTTTTT.

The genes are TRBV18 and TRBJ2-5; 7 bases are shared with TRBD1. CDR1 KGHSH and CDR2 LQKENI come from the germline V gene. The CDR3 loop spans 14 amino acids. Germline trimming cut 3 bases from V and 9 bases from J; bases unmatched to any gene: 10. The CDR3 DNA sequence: TGTGCCAGCTCACCGGGACAGAGGAACAGGGCCCAGTACTTC. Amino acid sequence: CASSPGQRNRAQYF.

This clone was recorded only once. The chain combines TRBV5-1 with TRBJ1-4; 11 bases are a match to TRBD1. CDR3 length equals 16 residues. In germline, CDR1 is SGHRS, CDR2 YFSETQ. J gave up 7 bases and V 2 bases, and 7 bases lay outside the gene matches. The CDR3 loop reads CASSFGQGALGEKLFF. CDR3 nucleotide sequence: TGCGCCAGCAGCTTCGGACAGGGGGCGTTGGGTGAAAAACTGTTTTTT.

The CDR3: CATRTVGDTQYF. DNA of the CDR3: TGTGCCACCAGGACAGTGGGGGATACGCAGTATTTT. The V and J genes are TRBV6-1 and TRBJ2-3; a possible D gene is TRBD1 (6 bases). Per germline, CDR1 MNHNS and CDR2 SASEGT. V was cut by 10 bases and J by 6 bases, with 14 bases left in between. There are 12 residues in the CDR3.

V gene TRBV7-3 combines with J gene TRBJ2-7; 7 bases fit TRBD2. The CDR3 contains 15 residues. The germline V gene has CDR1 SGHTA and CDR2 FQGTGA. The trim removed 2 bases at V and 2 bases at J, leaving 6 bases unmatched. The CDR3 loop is CASSLWPSGAYEQYF. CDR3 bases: TGTGCCAGCAGCTTATGGCCTAGCGGAGCCTACGAGCAGTACTTC.

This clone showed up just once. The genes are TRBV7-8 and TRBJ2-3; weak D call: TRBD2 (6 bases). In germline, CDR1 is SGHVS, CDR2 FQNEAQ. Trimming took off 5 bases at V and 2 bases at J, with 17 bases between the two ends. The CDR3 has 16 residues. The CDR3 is CASSKRETRVTDTQYF. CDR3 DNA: TGTGCCAGCAGCAAAAGAGAGACTAGAGTCACAGATACGCAGTATTTT.

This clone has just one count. The CDR3 reads CASNDLQGEQYF. CDR3 in DNA: TGTGCCAGCAATGATCTGCAGGGGGAGCAGTACTTC. The V call is TRBV6-1, the J call TRBJ2-7; D is possibly TRBD1 (6 bases). Germline assignment: CDR1 MNHNS and CDR2 SASEGT. The CDR3 consists of 12 residues. Trimming removed 7 bases from V and 7 bases from J, with 14 bases in between.